The present TCR beta chain was sequenced within a study of chemoradiotherapy in HPV16-positive cancers. The germline V gene encodes CDR1 MNHEY and CDR2 SMNVEV (reference sequence). This CDR3 has 15 amino acids. The V gene lost 6 bases and the J gene lost 4 bases, with 19 bases spanning the gap. The method was immunoSEQ multiplex PCR; TCRdb's version includes in-frame clones alone and lacks a portion of them. The table shows around 4,300 clones, with about nine tenths occurring only once. This receptor was identified in a human donor with HPV-associated anogenital cancer. This sample was obtained from a patient who underwent chemoradiotherapy. The chain has TRBV27 and TRBJ2-7; tentative D call: TRBD2 (7 bases). CDR3 in DNA: TGTGCCAGCAGGTTGGGGGCTAGCGGCTTGTACGAGCAGTACTTC. Translated, it gives CASRLGASGLYEQYF.